Listed below are T cell receptor beta chains from one sample, sequenced in a study of blood T cell repertoires in COVID-19. Measured with immunoSEQ multiplex PCR; TCRdb has only the in-frame clones, and not every one. The sample includes under 130,000 clones, roughly 90% seen only once; the top ten take roughly 3.6%. The material sequenced was peripheral blood. Receptor source: a woman aged 60-75 years with acute or convalescent COVID-19. CDR3s include the opening cysteine and the closing phenylalanine or tryptophan. The order of the fields is CDR3 length, D gene, clone size, V gene, J gene, CDR3 protein, CDR3 DNA. A D gene is named only where the DNA matches it firmly. Some rows mark clone size as missing; the rest say once, few, many or name a class of expanded clone.

>15|.|.|TRBV15|TRBJ1-3
CATSRDTGSGNTIYF
TGTGCCACCAGCAGAGATACGGGCTCTGGAAACACCATATATTTT
>21|TRBD2|.|TRBV7-6|TRBJ2-1
CASSRTTPGLAGLPSYNEQFF
TGTGCCAGCAGCCGGACTACCCCGGGACTAGCGGGACTTCCCTCCTACAATGAGCAGTTCTTC
>13|.|few|TRBV27|TRBJ1-2
CASSPTANYGYTF
TGTGCCAGCAGTCCGACAGCTAACTATGGCTACACCTTC
>18|TRBD2|.|TRBV18|TRBJ2-6
CASSPPSSGSGGANVLTF
TGTGCCAGCTCACCACCTAGTAGCGGGAGTGGTGGGGCCAACGTCCTGACTTTC
>15|.|.|TRBV7-9|TRBJ2-7
CASSLGRAGSYEQYF
TGTGCCAGCAGCTTAGGGAGGGCTGGCTCCTACGAGCAGTACTTC
>15|.|.|TRBV18|TRBJ1-5
CASSPSQGNNQPQHF
TGTGCCAGCTCACCATCTCAGGGCAACAATCAGCCCCAGCATTTT
>12|.|.|TRBV6-1|TRBJ2-7
CASSEVADEQYF
TGTGCCAGCAGTGAAGTAGCAGACGAGCAGTACTTC
>15|TRBD1|.|TRBV2|TRBJ2-2
CASKLGQSNTGELFF
TGTGCCAGCAAATTGGGACAGTCGAACACCGGGGAGCTGTTTTTT
>13|TRBD2|once|TRBV19|TRBJ2-1
CASAGTIYNEQFF
TGTGCCAGTGCCGGGACTATCTACAATGAGCAGTTCTTC
>19|.|once|TRBV12-1|TRBJ1-5
CASSFGLGWGQFPLQPQHF
TGTGCCAGCAGCTTTGGACTGGGGTGGGGGCAGTTCCCCCTTCAGCCCCAGCATTTT
>13|.|.|TRBV6-5|TRBJ1-1
CASIPSGGTEAFF
TGTGCCAGCATCCCCTCCGGTGGCACTGAAGCTTTCTTT
>14|.|.|TRBV14|TRBJ2-1
CASSQRLVDNEQFF
TGTGCCAGCAGCCAAAGGCTAGTCGACAATGAGCAGTTCTTC
>17|.|.|TRBV19|TRBJ1-1
CASRDRSQGRGNTEAFF
TGTGCCAGTAGGGATAGGAGCCAGGGGAGAGGGAACACTGAAGCTTTCTTT
>17|TRBD1|.|TRBV3-1/TRBV3-2|TRBJ1-2
CASSQERGTGLKYGYTF
TGTGCCAGCAGCCAAGAGAGGGGGACAGGGCTGAAATATGGCTACACCTTC
>16|TRBD2|.|TRBV5-1|TRBJ2-5
CASSSSPSGNQETQYF
TGCGCCAGCAGCTCTTCCCCTAGCGGCAACCAAGAGACCCAGTACTTC
>14|.|.|TRBV7-9|TRBJ1-5
CASSPQSGNQPQHF
TGTGCCAGCAGCCCCCAGTCAGGGAATCAGCCCCAGCATTTT
>13|.|.|TRBV5-1|TRBJ2-3
CASSLFLRDTQYF
TGCGCCAGCAGCTTGTTCCTGAGGGATACGCAGTATTTT
>17|TRBD1|.|TRBV27|TRBJ2-1
CASSFSRGLLVHNEQFF
TGTGCCAGCAGTTTCTCCAGGGGGCTTCTTGTTCACAATGAGCAGTTCTTC
>14|.|.|TRBV6-2/TRBV6-3|TRBJ1-3
CASSFQGNRNTIYF
TGTGCCAGCAGTTTCCAGGGAAATAGAAACACCATATATTTT
>16|TRBD2|.|TRBV7-9|TRBJ2-5
CASSLALAGERETQYF
TGTGCCAGCAGCTTAGCTCTAGCGGGAGAACGGGAGACCCAGTACTTC
>14|.|.|TRBV28|TRBJ1-2
CASSLNYRDYGYTF
TGTGCCAGCAGTTTAAACTACAGGGACTATGGCTACACCTTC
>12|.|.|TRBV29-1|TRBJ2-1
CSGGGAPGSQFF
TGCAGCGGAGGGGGGGCCCCAGGGTCGCAGTTCTTC
>13|TRBD1|.|TRBV30|TRBJ2-1
CAWSSGQVSEQFF
TGTGCCTGGAGTAGCGGACAGGTCAGTGAGCAGTTCTTC
>17|TRBD2|.|TRBV7-9|TRBJ2-1
CASSLGRAGGGGNEQFF
TGTGCCAGCAGCTTAGGCCGAGCGGGAGGGGGAGGCAATGAGCAGTTCTTC
>15|TRBD2|.|TRBV20-1|TRBJ2-1
CSASPLAGGTNEQFF
TGCAGTGCTAGTCCACTAGCGGGAGGGACGAATGAGCAGTTCTTC
>17|.|.|TRBV7-9|TRBJ2-3
CASSFMPPSPRPDTQYF
TGTGCCAGCAGCTTTATGCCGCCCTCCCCGCGTCCAGATACGCAGTATTTT
>11|TRBD1|.|TRBV20-1|TRBJ1-1
CSAREDRDAFF
TGCAGTGCTAGAGAGGACAGGGACGCTTTCTTT
>18|TRBD2|once|TRBV19|TRBJ2-5
CASSQDWVAGVTRETQYF
TGTGCCAGTAGTCAAGATTGGGTAGCGGGAGTGACTCGAGAGACCCAGTACTTC